These 9 T cell receptor beta chains were all obtained from the same sample, sequenced in a study of cytomegalovirus exposure and HLA in healthy donors (dated by TCRdb to about 2017). The receptor library was made with the immunoSEQ multiplex PCR assay. The multiplex PCR relied on a mix of 60 forward primers for TCR Vbeta segments and 13 reverse primers for TCR Jbeta segments. As stored in TCRdb, this immuneACCESS dataset retains in-frame rearrangements with V and J assigned. A fraction of the clones does not appear; measured against another copy, unresolved V genes explain less than half of the discrepancy, and the remainder lacks a known reason. This sample gives 90,000 to 110,000 clones in total; about two thirds of them show up just once. The ten largest clones take up approximately 5.4% of the sample. Sequenced material: PBMCs. The receptors originated from a woman in her seventies in good health and CMV-seropositive.

This chain uses TRBV10-2 with TRBJ1-1; D not certain. The CDR3 extends over 13 amino acids. Per germline, CDR1 WSHSY and CDR2 SAAADI. Trimming pared 2 bases from V and 2 bases from J, leaving 6 bases between. CDR3 amino acids: CASSERGNTEAFF. In nucleotides, the CDR3 is TGCGCCAGCAGTGAGCGGGGAAACACTGAAGCTTTCTTT.

V and J are TRBV30 and TRBJ1-1, with no clear D. Per the germline V gene, CDR1 is GTSNPN and CDR2 is SVGIG (reference sequence). The CDR3 extends over 15 amino acids. Trimming removed 3 bases at V and 1 base at J, with 15 bases between. The CDR3 is CAWRSDAGTNTEAFF. In DNA form, the CDR3 reads TGTGCCTGGAGAAGTGACGCAGGAACGAACACTGAAGCTTTCTTT.

The chain has TRBV9 and TRBJ2-5; 14 nucleotides line up with TRBD2. This CDR3 is built from 16 residues. The germline V gene has CDR1 SGDLS and CDR2 YYNGEE. Trimming at V came to 0 bases and at J to 5 bases, leaving 3 bases not matched to a gene. The CDR3: CASSVGGLAGAETQYF. CDR3 in DNA: TGTGCCAGCAGCGTAGGGGGACTAGCGGGGGCGGAGACCCAGTACTTC. Together with reference TRBV9 and TRBJ2-5, the CDR3 gives the full variable domain: DSGVTQTPKHLITATGQRVTLRCSPRSGDLSVYWYQQSLDQGLQFLIQYYNGEERAKGNILERFSAQQFPDLHSELNLSSLELGDSALYFCASSVGGLAGAETQYFGPGTRLLVL.

This clone was seen ten or more times. In the same sample, other DNA sequences code for this CDR3. The chain is built from TRBV2 and TRBJ1-2; a possible D gene is TRBD1 (5 bases). This CDR3 spans 12 amino acids. The germline V gene encodes CDR1 SNHLY and CDR2 FYNNEI. The germline V and J ends were trimmed by 2 bases and 6 bases, with 7 bases remaining between them. CDR3 sequence: CASSERGNGYTF. DNA for the CDR3: TGTGCCAGCAGTGAAAGGGGCAATGGCTACACCTTC.

This chain uses TRBV6-1 with TRBJ2-1; 9 nucleotides line up with TRBD2. In germline, CDR1 is MNHNS, CDR2 SASEGT. The J segment lost 3 bases and the V segment lost 2 bases, leaving 8 bases of the junction unmatched. The CDR3 is made up of 17 amino acids. The CDR3 bases are TGTGCCAGCAGTGAAAGGGGCGGGGGGGTTAGCTACAATGAGCAGTTCTTC. Amino acids: CASSERGGGVSYNEQFF.

The rearrangement links TRBV10-2 to TRBJ1-4, with D possibly matching TRBD1 (5 bases). V shed 8 bases and J shed 5 bases, with 12 bases lying between them. CDR3 size: 13 residues. The germline gives CDR1 WSHSY, CDR2 SAAADI. The CDR3 reads CASGGDGNEKLFF. Here the CDR3 DNA reads TGCGCCAGCGGGGGGGACGGGAATGAAAAACTGTTTTTT.

The genes are TRBV5-1 and TRBJ1-2; TRBD1 agrees at 10 bases. CDR1 is SGHRS, CDR2 YFSETQ, per germline. The trim removed 4 bases at V and 6 bases at J, leaving 3 bases unmatched. CDR3 length equals 13 residues. The CDR3 DNA reads as TGCGCCAGCAGCCTGACAGGGGGCGATGGCTACACCTTC. Its translation is CASSLTGGDGYTF.

This clone was observed a single time. This chain links TRBV19 with TRBJ1-2; no definite D call. Trimming took off 4 bases at V and 3 bases at J, with 6 bases between the two ends. Germline CDR1 and CDR2: LNHDA and SQIVND (reference sequence). The CDR3 is made up of 12 amino acids. This CDR3 reads CASSRGDYGYTF. For the CDR3, the DNA is TGTGCCAGTAGTAGGGGAGACTATGGCTACACCTTC.

The chain has TRBV2 and TRBJ2-1, with D perhaps TRBD1 (6 bases). This CDR3 is built from 13 residues. Germline V gives CDR1 SNHLY, CDR2 FYNNEI. V was trimmed by 5 bases and J by 7 bases, leaving 12 bases between them. CDR3 in DNA: TGTGCCAGCAGTTTCGACAGGCTTAATGAGCAGTTCTTC. Translation: CASSFDRLNEQFF.